This T cell receptor (beta chain) was sequenced during a study of cytomegalovirus exposure and HLA in healthy donors. Study-level results: A link between a missense DCLRE1C variant and TCR beta V- and J-gene trimming emerged from a later analysis. The authors later found TCR association rates varying by HLA locus, with DRB1 most and HLA-C fewest.

Points on this clone: Its target is unknown.

PCR was performed using 60 Vbeta and 13 Jbeta primers. The assay was immunoSEQ multiplex PCR, and TCRdb's table has in-frame clones only and misses some. The sample has 100,000 to 120,000 clones, approximately 72% seen once. The sample comprised PBMCs. The receptor's source is a man younger than 40 in good health and CMV-seronegative.

The CDR3 sequence is CASSETTFAQHF. In nucleotides, the CDR3 is TGTGCCAGCAGTGAAACTACCTTCGCCCAGCATTTT. The rearrangement uses TRBV6-1 and TRBJ1-5; D call uncertain. The germline CDR1 and CDR2 sequences are MNHNS and SASEGT. The V end lost 2 bases, the J end lost 11 bases, and 10 bases lay between the germline ends. The CDR3 has 12 amino acids.